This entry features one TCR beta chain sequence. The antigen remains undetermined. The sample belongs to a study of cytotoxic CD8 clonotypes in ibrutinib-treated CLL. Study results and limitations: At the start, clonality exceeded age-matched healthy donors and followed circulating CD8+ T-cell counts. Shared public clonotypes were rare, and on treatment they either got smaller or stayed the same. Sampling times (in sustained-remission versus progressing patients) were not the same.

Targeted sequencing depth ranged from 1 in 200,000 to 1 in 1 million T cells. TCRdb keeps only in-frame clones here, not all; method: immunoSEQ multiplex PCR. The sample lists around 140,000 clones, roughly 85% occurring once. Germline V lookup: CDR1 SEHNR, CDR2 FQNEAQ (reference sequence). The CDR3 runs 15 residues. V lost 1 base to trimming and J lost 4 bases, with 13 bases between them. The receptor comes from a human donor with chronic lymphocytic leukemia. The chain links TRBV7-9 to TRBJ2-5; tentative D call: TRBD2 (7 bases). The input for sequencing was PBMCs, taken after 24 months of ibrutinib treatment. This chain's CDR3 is CASSLEGGARETQYF. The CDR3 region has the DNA TGTGCCAGCAGCTTAGAGGGGGGGGCCAGAGAGACCCAGTACTTC.